Following are 26 T cell receptor beta chains from one sample sequenced in a study of blood T cell repertoires in COVID-19. This table comes from immunoSEQ multiplex PCR, and its TCRdb copy is limited to in-frame clones, with some not included. Here the sample spans fewer than 80,000 clones, roughly 90% being singletons. The sequencing sample was made of peripheral blood. The receptors originated from a man older than 75 with COVID-19, enrolled during active disease.

This rearrangement joins TRBV5-5 to TRBJ2-1, with 9 bases identical to TRBD2. V gave up 4 bases and J gave up 6 bases; unmatched junction bases: 8. From germline, CDR1 is SGHKS and CDR2 YYEKEE (reference sequence). This CDR3 region has 15 residues. CDR3 loop: CASSTSGGHSNEQFF. DNA of the CDR3: TGTGCCAGCAGCACAAGCGGGGGGCACTCCAATGAGCAGTTCTTC.

The chain has TRBV5-1 and TRBJ2-5; 7 positions match TRBD2. V lost 4 bases, J lost 4 bases, and 7 bases stayed unmatched. CDR1 SGHRS and CDR2 YFSETQ come from the germline V gene. This CDR3 comprises 14 residues. The CDR3 here is CASSPDTGGETQYF. CDR3 bases: TGCGCCAGCAGCCCCGACACGGGGGGAGAGACCCAGTACTTC.

The rearrangement joins TRBV9 to TRBJ2-7; possible D gene TRBD2, 5 bases. CDR3 length: 15 residues. With 0 bases removed from V and 3 bases from J, the gap between germline ends came to 13 bases. CDR1 and CDR2 from the germline V gene are SGDLS and YYNGEE. The CDR3 spells CASSVAAGGLYEQYF. Here the CDR3 DNA reads TGTGCCAGCAGCGTAGCGGCAGGAGGTCTCTACGAGCAGTACTTC.

The rearrangement links TRBV2 to TRBJ1-2; D gene unclear. Per the germline V gene, CDR1 is SNHLY and CDR2 is FYNNEI. The CDR3 sequence is 13 residues long. V dropped 3 bases and J dropped 4 bases, with 9 bases sitting between them. CDR3 DNA: TGTGCCAGCAGTGATCGCGGGTCCTATGGCTACACCTTC. This codes for CASSDRGSYGYTF.

The rearrangement links TRBV7-2 to TRBJ1-5; 11 bases align to TRBD1. This CDR3 region has 18 residues. With 5 bases clipped from V and 3 bases from J, the junction kept 12 bases outside the gene matches. Germline V gene data show CDR1 as SGHTA and CDR2 as FQGNSA. This CDR3 reads CASSPRTGGAIYNQPQHF. The CDR3, as DNA: TGTGCCAGCAGCCCCAGGACAGGGGGCGCGATCTACAATCAGCCCCAGCATTTT.

In its sample, this clone was seen a few times. The chain uses TRBV5-8 and TRBJ1-1, with TRBD1 as a possible D gene (5 bases). The CDR3 extends over 12 amino acids. Germline values: CDR1 SGHTS, CDR2 YDEGEE. The V end lost 2 bases, the J end lost 4 bases, and 6 bases lay between the germline ends. As DNA, the CDR3 is TGTGCCAGCAGCTTAAGGGGCACTGAAGCTTTCTTT. Protein product: CASSLRGTEAFF.

The chain couples TRBV5-4 to TRBJ2-1; weak D call: TRBD2 (6 bases). V was trimmed by 0 bases and J by 5 bases, leaving 9 bases between them. The germline V gene encodes CDR1 SGHNT and CDR2 YYREEE (reference sequence). This CDR3 contains 14 residues. CDR3 DNA: TGTGCCAGCAGCTTGGTCGCGGGGAACAATGAGCAGTTCTTC. Amino acids: CASSLVAGNNEQFF.

This clone has just a few counts. This chain connects TRBV7-2 to TRBJ1-6, with D possibly being TRBD1 (5 bases). Germline V gene data show CDR1 as SGHTA and CDR2 as FQGNSA. There are 16 residues in the CDR3. V was pared by 2 bases and J by 4 bases, with 12 bases between. CDR3 in amino acids: CASSLYGRQYNSPLHF. Written as DNA, the CDR3 is TGTGCCAGCAGCTTATATGGACGACAGTATAATTCACCCCTCCACTTT. The full variable domain, completed using reference TRBV7-2 and TRBJ1-6, is GAGVSQSPSNKVTEKGKDVELRCDPISGHTALYWYRQSLGQGLEFLIYFQGNSAPDKSGLPSDRFSAERTGGSVSTLTIQRTQQEDSAVYLCASSLYGRQYNSPLHFGNGTRLTVT.

This chain links TRBV5-4 with TRBJ1-2; D unclear. The CDR3 has 14 amino acids. Looked up from germline, CDR1 is SGHNT and CDR2 is YYREEE (reference sequence). V was trimmed by 1 base and J by 4 bases, leaving 11 bases between them. CDR3 nucleotide sequence: TGTGCCAGCAGCTTGAATACAGAATCCTATGGCTACACCTTC. Its translation: CASSLNTESYGYTF.

This chain links TRBV18 with TRBJ2-3, with TRBD1 identical over 9 bases. Unmatched junction bases numbered 2, after V lost 4 bases and J lost 0 bases. The germline CDR1 and CDR2 sequences are KGHSH and LQKENI. The CDR3 is made up of 15 amino acids. The CDR3 nucleotides read TGTGCCAGCTCACGACAGGGGGGGAGCACAGATACGCAGTATTTT. Amino acid sequence: CASSRQGGSTDTQYF.

This chain's CDR3 is CASSLDGSVAEKLFF. DNA of the CDR3: TGCGCCAGCAGCTTGGACGGGTCTGTGGCTGAAAAACTGTTTTTT. The chain employs TRBV5-1 and TRBJ1-4; D remains unclear. Per germline, CDR1 SGHRS and CDR2 YFSETQ. Trimming cost V 0 bases and J 7 bases, with 13 bases left between them. The CDR3 has 15 residues. The full variable domain, with the rest looked up from reference TRBV5-1 and TRBJ1-4, is KAGVTQTPRYLIKTRGQQVTLSCSPISGHRSVSWYQQTPGQGLQFLFEYFSETQRNKGNFPGRFSGRQFSNSRSEMNVSTLELGDSALYLCASSLDGSVAEKLFFGSGTQLSVL.

The CDR3 loop is CASSEAHGQGVYGYTF. DNA for the CDR3: TGTGCCAGCAGTGAAGCCCACGGACAGGGAGTCTATGGCTACACCTTC. The chain carries TRBV6-1 and TRBJ1-2; 8 bases match TRBD1. CDR1 and CDR2 (germline): MNHNS, SASEGT. The CDR3 has 16 residues. The ends lost 0 bases at V and 4 bases at J; junction bases unmatched: 7.

V is TRBV6-1 and J is TRBJ1-1; D might be TRBD1 (6 bases). CDR1 and CDR2 (germline): MNHNS, SASEGT. Trimming took 2 bases from V and 3 from J, leaving 13 bases between them. This CDR3 has 15 amino acids. CDR3 protein: CASSEFQGRDTEAFF. The CDR3, as DNA: TGTGCCAGCAGTGAATTCCAGGGGAGAGACACTGAAGCTTTCTTT.

The chain links TRBV9 to TRBJ1-2; 9 bases agree with TRBD1. Trimming removed 4 bases from V and 5 bases from J; junction bases left unmatched: 3. Germline-derived CDR1 and CDR2 are SGDLS and YYNGEE. The CDR3 has 13 amino acids. CDR3 protein: CASSPGTGYGYTF. The CDR3 nucleotides read TGTGCCAGCAGCCCGGGGACAGGGTATGGCTACACCTTC. Complete variable domain (other parts from reference TRBV9 and TRBJ1-2): DSGVTQTPKHLITATGQRVTLRCSPRSGDLSVYWYQQSLDQGLQFLIQYYNGEERAKGNILERFSAQQFPDLHSELNLSSLELGDSALYFCASSPGTGYGYTFGSGTRLTVV.

The table lists this clone with a few counts. The J gene is TRBJ2-1, the V gene TRBV6-4; unclear D gene. The CDR3 loop spans 14 amino acids. V shed 2 bases and J shed 0 bases, with 5 bases lying between them. Germline V gene lookup returns CDR1 MRHNA and CDR2 SNTAGT. The CDR3: CASSDGSSYNEQFF. Here the CDR3 DNA reads TGTGCCAGCAGTGACGGCAGCTCCTACAATGAGCAGTTCTTC.

This clone was detected a few times. The chain uses TRBV5-1 and TRBJ2-7; D unclear. Per the germline V gene, CDR1 is SGHRS and CDR2 is YFSETQ. The CDR3 totals 14 residues. Trimming left V 4 bases short and J 3 bases short, with 14 bases between. The CDR3 bases are TGCGCCAGCAGCACGCTTGGGCCCCACTACGAGCAGTACTTC. It codes for CASSTLGPHYEQYF.

The table lists this clone with a few counts. This chain links TRBV6-5 with TRBJ1-6; D is unresolved. The germline V gene encodes CDR1 MNHEY and CDR2 SVGAGI. V dropped 7 bases and J dropped 6 bases, with 13 bases sitting between them. CDR3 length: 14 amino acids. CDR3 coding DNA: TGTGCCAGCACCTGGAGGCCTTTTAATTCACCCCTCCACTTT. Its protein product is CASTWRPFNSPLHF.

This chain connects TRBV5-4 to TRBJ2-7, with 12 bases fitting TRBD1. The ends lost 0 bases at V and 3 bases at J; junction bases unmatched: 13. The CDR3 runs to 19 residues. The germline V gene encodes CDR1 SGHNT and CDR2 YYREEE (reference sequence). The CDR3 sequence: CASSLVVSVGTGGHYEQYF. DNA for the CDR3: TGTGCCAGCAGCTTGGTTGTTTCTGTCGGGACAGGGGGCCACTACGAGCAGTACTTC.

A note on this clone: One junction end does not reproduce the germline sequence, and a read error may be involved. The chain combines TRBV6-4 with TRBJ2-3; a possible D gene is TRBD2 (6 bases). Germline CDR1 and CDR2: MRHNA and SNTAGT. This CDR3 is built from 15 residues. The CDR3 is CASTDRAGGTDTQYF. CDR3 sequence (DNA): TGTGCCAGCACTGACAGAGCGGGCGGCACAGATACGCAGTATTTT.

The genes are TRBV18 and TRBJ1-2, with D maybe TRBD1 (6 bases). The CDR3 has 15 amino acids. Germline V gene sequence: CDR1 KGHSH, CDR2 LQKENI. V dropped 3 bases and J dropped 4 bases, with 15 bases sitting between them. CDR3 residues: CASSPENRVAYGYTF. The CDR3 DNA reads as TGTGCCAGCTCACCGGAGAACAGGGTTGCCTATGGCTACACCTTC.

This clone appeared a single time. This rearrangement joins TRBV19 to TRBJ1-6; D may be TRBD1 (6 bases). The germline gives CDR1 LNHDA, CDR2 SQIVND (reference sequence). Trimming stripped 7 bases from V and 0 bases from J, with 13 bases between. There are 16 residues in the CDR3. The CDR3 sequence: CASNRQGSSYNSPLHF. DNA of the CDR3: TGTGCCAGTAACCGCCAGGGGAGCTCCTATAATTCACCCCTCCACTTT.

The V and J genes are TRBV5-6 and TRBJ2-7, with D hard to call. Trimming pared 0 bases from V and 3 bases from J, leaving 4 bases between. The CDR3 covers 12 residues. Germline assignment: CDR1 SGHDT and CDR2 YYEEEE. The CDR3 region is CASSLDGYEQYF. The CDR3 nucleotides are TGTGCCAGCAGCTTGGACGGCTACGAGCAGTACTTC.

This rearrangement joins TRBV7-9 to TRBJ1-2; the D gene is possibly TRBD1 (6 bases). The CDR3 is 15 amino acids. CDR1 is SEHNR, CDR2 FQNEAQ, per germline (reference sequence). The V end was cut by 6 bases, the J end by 2 bases, with 16 bases between. The CDR3 here is CASSTRDISNYGYTF. The CDR3 DNA reads TGTGCCAGCAGTACCAGGGACATCTCAAACTATGGCTACACCTTC.

The chain joins TRBV5-4 to TRBJ1-2; D remains ambiguous. Germline V gene data show CDR1 as SGHNT and CDR2 as YYREEE (reference sequence). The CDR3 totals 12 residues. V gave up 4 bases and J gave up 5 bases, with 9 bases separating them. The CDR3 bases are TGTGCCAGCAGCCAAGACACTTATGGCTACACCTTC. Translating it yields CASSQDTYGYTF.

The chain has TRBV3-1 (or the pseudogene TRBV3-2) and TRBJ2-1; 11 bases match TRBD2. Germline V gene lookup returns CDR1 LGHDT and CDR2 YNNKEL (reference sequence). The length of the CDR3 is 16 residues. V lost 3 bases, J lost 4 bases, and 5 bases stayed unmatched. CDR3 coding DNA: TGTGCCAGCAGCCATCCCCTAGCGGGGGGATACAATGAGCAGTTCTTC. Amino acid sequence: CASSHPLAGGYNEQFF.

This sequence joins TRBV6-5 and TRBJ2-1; 8 nucleotides match TRBD1. The trim removed 4 bases at V and 15 bases at J, leaving 17 bases unmatched. The germline CDR1 and CDR2 sequences are MNHEY and SVGAGI. The CDR3 sequence is 15 residues long. DNA of the CDR3: TGTGCCAGCAGTTCATTTTCAAGAAGGGACAGGTGGCTGTTCTTC. It encodes CASSSFSRRDRWLFF.